What follows are 15 T cell receptor beta chains derived from one specimen sequenced in a study of T cells in Graves' hyperthyroidism and ophthalmopathy. TCR beta CDR3 regions were amplified from RNA. RT-PCR in the first round (using the HTBI primer set) targeted the TCR CDR3. TCRdb passed the multiplex PCR reads through MiXCR, listing each CDR3 protein once. The sample records a few hundred thousand distinct CDR3 sequences, roughly 13% being singletons. The sequenced material came from blood. These receptors were taken from a middle-aged woman with Graves' ophthalmopathy.

This clonotype was seen only a few times. This chain joins TRBV15 and TRBJ2-2, with 13 positions matching TRBD2. With 3 bases clipped from V and 7 bases from J, the junction kept 14 bases outside the gene matches. The CDR3 totals 19 residues. The germline CDR1 and CDR2 sequences are LNHNV and YYDKDF (reference sequence). DNA for the CDR3: TGTGCCACCAGCAGGGGAAAGGGAACACTAGCGGGAGGGAGCGGGGAGCTGTTTTTT. Its translation is CATSRGKGTLAGGSGELFF.

Ten or more counts support this clonotype. This chain links TRBV29-1 with TRBJ1-1; D is ambiguous. Germline-derived CDR1 and CDR2 are SQVTM and ANQGSEA. The CDR3 spans 12 residues. V lost 5 bases and J lost 6, with 13 bases in between. The CDR3 is CSVLGRVAEAFF. CDR3 nucleotide sequence: TGCAGCGTTCTAGGTAGGGTCGCTGAAGCTTTCTTT. Using reference TRBV29-1 and TRBJ1-1 for the parts outside the CDR3, the full variable domain is SAVISQKPSRDICQRGTSLTIQCQVDSQVTMMFWYRQQPGQSLTLIATANQGSEATYESGFVIDKFPISRPNLTFSTLTVSNMSPEDSSIYLCSVLGRVAEAFFGQGTRLTVV.

This clonotype was observed a few times. V is TRBV20-1 and J is TRBJ2-7; D unclear. V lost 0 bases, J lost 2 bases, and 8 bases lay in between. Germline CDR1 reads DFQATT; CDR2 reads SNEGSKA (reference sequence). The CDR3 spans 13 residues. CDR3 DNA: TGCAGTGCTAGAGATATGCTTACCTACGAGCAGTACTTC. Its protein is CSARDMLTYEQYF.

Ten or more counts support this clonotype. The genes are TRBV2 and TRBJ2-2; D is perhaps TRBD2 (6 bases). Germline values: CDR1 SNHLY, CDR2 FYNNEI. The V end was cut by 10 bases, the J end by 6 bases, with 9 bases between. The length of the CDR3 is 11 residues. The DNA of the CDR3 is TGTGCCAAGAGGAGGGCCGGGGAGCTGTTTTTT. Translated, it gives CAKRRAGELFF.

This clonotype was seen many times. This chain links TRBV29-1 with TRBJ1-2; D might be TRBD1 (5 bases). V was clipped by 4 bases and J by 4 bases, with 19 bases between them. Per the germline V gene, CDR1 is SQVTM and CDR2 is ANQGSEA. The CDR3 covers 15 residues. This chain's CDR3 is CSVGHRNVGRYGYTF. DNA of the CDR3: TGCAGCGTTGGACACAGGAACGTAGGCCGCTATGGCTACACCTTC.

This clonotype was seen many times. This chain uses TRBV28 with TRBJ1-1; no clear D gene. CDR1 is MDHEN and CDR2 is SYDVKM in the germline V gene. Trimming shortened V by 8 bases and J by 4 bases, and 11 bases separated the two germline ends. The CDR3 has 12 residues. Written as DNA, the CDR3 is TGTGCCAGCTCGGGTGGGTTCACTGAAGCTTTCTTT. It translates to CASSGGFTEAFF.

This clonotype came up a few times. The chain has TRBV29-1 and TRBJ2-3, with D perhaps TRBD1 (6 bases). CDR1 is SQVTM, CDR2 ANQGSEA, per germline. V was clipped by 0 bases and J by 2 bases, with 9 bases between them. This CDR3 contains 14 residues. The CDR3 DNA sequence: TGCAGCGTTGAAGAGTGGACAGCCACAGATACGCAGTATTTT. Translating it yields CSVEEWTATDTQYF.

This clonotype has a handful of counts. The V and J genes are TRBV18 and TRBJ1-1; 7 bases line up with TRBD1. The CDR3 consists of 15 residues. Germline assignment: CDR1 KGHSH and CDR2 LQKENI. The V segment lost 3 bases and the J segment 2 bases; nucleotides outside the gene matches: 6. In nucleotides, the CDR3 is TGTGCCAGCTCACCCTTACAGGGGACAAACACTGAAGCTTTCTTT. This sequence encodes CASSPLQGTNTEAFF.

This clonotype was observed many times. The chain carries TRBV2 and TRBJ1-6, with 8 bases matching TRBD1. Germline V lookup: CDR1 SNHLY, CDR2 FYNNEI. V lost 5 bases to trimming and J lost 8 bases; unmatched junction nucleotides: 11. The CDR3 has 16 residues. CDR3 region: CASSSSRGLSDSPLHF. In DNA, the CDR3 is TGTGCCAGCAGTTCCTCCAGGGGGCTTAGCGATTCACCCCTCCACTTT.

This clonotype came up many times. The chain is built from TRBV7-9 and TRBJ2-7; 11 bases are a match to TRBD2. J lost 2 bases, V lost 4 bases, and 4 bases had no gene match. The CDR3 loop spans 15 amino acids. The germline V gene encodes CDR1 SEHNR and CDR2 FQNEAQ (reference sequence). The chain's CDR3 is CASSSPSGRTYEQYF. The CDR3 DNA reads TGTGCCAGCAGCTCACCTAGCGGGAGGACCTACGAGCAGTACTTC.

This chain joins TRBV24-1 and TRBJ2-5; possible D gene TRBD1, 6 bases. The ends were cut back, 4 bases at V and 6 bases at J, with 14 bases in the middle. From germline, CDR1 is KGHDR and CDR2 SFDVKD. The CDR3 is 14 amino acids. The CDR3 bases are TGTGCCACCAGTGACCACTACAGGGTGCAGACCCAGTACTTC. Protein: CATSDHYRVQTQYF.

The gene calls are TRBV7-9 and TRBJ2-1; D possibly matches TRBD1 or TRBD2 (5 bases each). With 5 bases removed from V and 5 bases from J, the gap between germline ends came to 28 bases. The CDR3 totals 19 residues. Germline loops: CDR1 SEHNR, CDR2 FQNEAQ (reference sequence). This chain's CDR3 is CASSPRGGFSLFVDNEQFF. The CDR3 region has the DNA TGTGCCAGCAGCCCCCGTGGGGGATTCTCCCTCTTCGTAGACAATGAGCAGTTCTTC.

This clonotype was detected only a few times. The rearrangement uses TRBV7-9 and TRBJ2-5; 7 nucleotides match TRBD2. The CDR3 covers 16 residues. Trimming cost V 5 bases and J 4 bases; bases outside gene matches: 13. The germline gives CDR1 SEHNR, CDR2 FQNEAQ (reference sequence). Here the CDR3 DNA reads TGTGCCAGCAGCAACTACTTACTAGCGCCGGGAGAGACCCAGTACTTC. Amino acid sequence: CASSNYLLAPGETQYF.

This clonotype was counted ten times or more. V gene TRBV2 combines with J gene TRBJ2-7; D is perhaps TRBD1 (6 bases). This CDR3 is 15 amino acids long. CDR1 is SNHLY, CDR2 FYNNEI, per germline. The V gene lost 5 bases and the J gene lost 0 bases, with 14 bases spanning the gap. As DNA, the CDR3 is TGTGCCAGCAGTACAGGGCATAGTAACTCCTACGAGCAGTACTTC. This translates into CASSTGHSNSYEQYF.

This chain joins TRBV28 and TRBJ2-5; TRBD1 aligns across 12 bases. Trimming took 2 bases from V and 4 from J; bases not matched to a gene: 11. CDR3 size: 18 residues. Germline V lookup: CDR1 MDHEN, CDR2 SYDVKM. CDR3 loop: CASSLIGGTGGPIETQYF. CDR3 DNA: TGTGCCAGCAGTTTAATCGGTGGGACAGGGGGCCCCATAGAGACCCAGTACTTC.